The 9 T cell receptor beta chains below come from one sample, sequenced in a study of shared clonotypes between healthy human individuals. Profiling relied on immunoSEQ multiplex PCR, and the TCRdb table lists in-frame clones only, not all of them. The sample includes some 1,100,000 clones, more than 75% seen only once; the top ten take approximately 0.52%. The sample taken for sequencing was memory CD4+ T cells from PBMCs. Subset of the sample: CD45RA-negative fraction. The source is a man aged 18 to 29 in good health. Some clones in this sample may be carry-over from other donors' samples.

The count of this clone is one. Written as DNA, the CDR3 is TGTGCCAGCATGGTGGGAAAGACCTATGGCTACACCTTC. It translates to CASMVGKTYGYTF. The J gene is TRBJ1-2, the V gene TRBV5-4, with unresolved D. Germline CDR1 SGHNT, CDR2 YYREEE (reference sequence). The length of the CDR3 is 13 residues. Trimming removed 6 bases at V and 4 bases at J, with 13 bases between. Full variable domain (remainder filled in from reference TRBV5-4 and TRBJ1-2): ETGVTQSPTHLIKTRGQQVTLRCSSQSGHNTVSWYQQALGQGPQFIFQYYREEENGRGNFPPRFSGLQFPNYSSELNVNALELDDSALYLCASMVGKTYGYTFGSGTRLTVV.

This clone showed up just once. This chain joins TRBV28 and TRBJ2-3; D not resolved. The CDR3 extends over 13 amino acids. Germline values: CDR1 MDHEN, CDR2 SYDVKM. V was pared by 1 base and J by 2 bases, with 4 bases between. The CDR3 region has the DNA TGTGCCAGCAGTTTATCTGACACAGATACGCAGTATTTT. This translates into CASSLSDTDTQYF.

This sequence joins TRBV2 and TRBJ2-1; possibly TRBD2 for D (5 bases). The CDR3 is made up of 14 amino acids. Germline V lookup: CDR1 SNHLY, CDR2 FYNNEI. V shed 6 bases and J shed 7 bases, with 16 bases lying between them. Here the CDR3 reads CASRGRWSQNEQFF. In DNA form, the CDR3 reads TGTGCCAGCAGAGGGAGATGGTCCCAAAATGAGCAGTTCTTC.

Worth noting for this clone: The sample holds other DNA sequences that translate to the same CDR3. This sequence joins TRBV7-2 and TRBJ1-2; D unresolved. The CDR3 runs 14 residues. Germline V gene data show CDR1 as SGHTA and CDR2 as FQGNSA. The V and J ends lost 1 base and 0 bases respectively, with 6 bases between them. The CDR3 protein is CASSLVSPNYGYTF. The CDR3, as DNA: TGTGCCAGCAGCTTAGTCAGCCCTAACTATGGCTACACCTTC.

The rearrangement uses TRBV5-8 and TRBJ1-3; D is perhaps TRBD1 (6 bases). The V and J ends lost 0 bases and 4 bases respectively, with 8 bases between them. Germline lookup yields CDR1 SGHTS and CDR2 YDEGEE. The CDR3 loop spans 14 amino acids. As DNA, the CDR3 is TGTGCCAGCAGCTTGGGTGGGACAGGAAACACCATATATTTT. It encodes CASSLGGTGNTIYF.

This clone was picked up many times. The sample contains more than one DNA sequence encoding this CDR3. This chain connects TRBV29-1 to TRBJ1-1; no firm D call. The CDR3 has 14 residues. CDR1 SQVTM and CDR2 ANQGSEA come from the germline V gene. V was cut by 4 bases and J by 7 bases, with 19 bases left in between. CDR3 in DNA: TGCAGCGTTGTCCTAACCCGGGGTGGGATTGAAGCTTTCTTT. Amino acid sequence: CSVVLTRGGIEAFF.

The V and J genes are TRBV11-2 and TRBJ2-1; 12 bases map to TRBD2. The J segment lost 2 bases and the V segment lost 5 bases, leaving 4 bases of the junction unmatched. The V gene's germline CDR1 is SGHAT and CDR2 FQNNGV. The CDR3 sequence is 16 residues long. CDR3 sequence: CASSLAGGPPYNEQFF. For the CDR3, the DNA is TGTGCCAGCAGCCTAGCGGGAGGGCCCCCCTACAATGAGCAGTTCTTC.

The genes are TRBV25-1 and TRBJ2-7; 8 nucleotides line up with TRBD1. Germline V gene lookup returns CDR1 MGHDK and CDR2 SYGVNS. The CDR3 has 14 residues. V gave up 3 bases and J gave up 3 bases; unmatched junction bases: 4. For the CDR3, the DNA is TGTGCCAGCAGTGACAGGACAGGGAGCTACGAGCAGTACTTC. Its protein is CASSDRTGSYEQYF.

The chain has TRBV11-2 and TRBJ1-2, with 11 positions matching TRBD1. This CDR3 spans 14 amino acids. Germline loops: CDR1 SGHAT, CDR2 FQNNGV. With V trimmed by 5 bases and J by 4 bases, 3 bases remained unmatched. CDR3 in amino acids: CASSPGQGVYGYTF. In DNA form, the CDR3 reads TGTGCCAGCAGCCCGGGACAGGGGGTCTATGGCTACACCTTC.